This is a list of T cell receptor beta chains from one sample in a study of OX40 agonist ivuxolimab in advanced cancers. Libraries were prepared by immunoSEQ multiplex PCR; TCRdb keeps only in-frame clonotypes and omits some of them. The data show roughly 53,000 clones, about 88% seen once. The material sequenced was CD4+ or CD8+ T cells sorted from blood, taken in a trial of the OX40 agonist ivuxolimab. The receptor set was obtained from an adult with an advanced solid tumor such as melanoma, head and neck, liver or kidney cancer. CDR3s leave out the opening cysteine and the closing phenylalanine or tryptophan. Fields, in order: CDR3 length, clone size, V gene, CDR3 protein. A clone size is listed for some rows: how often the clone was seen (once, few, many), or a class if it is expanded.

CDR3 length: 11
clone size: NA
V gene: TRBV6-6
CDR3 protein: ASRSTGTYEQY

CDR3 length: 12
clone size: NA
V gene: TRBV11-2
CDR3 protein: ASSPRLNTGELF

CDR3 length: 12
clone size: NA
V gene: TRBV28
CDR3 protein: ASSGLQGTYEQY

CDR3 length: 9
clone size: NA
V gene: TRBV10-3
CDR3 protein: AIRGVTEAF

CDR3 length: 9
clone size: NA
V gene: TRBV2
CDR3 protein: ASTTIHGYT

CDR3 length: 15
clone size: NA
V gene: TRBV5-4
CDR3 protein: ASSLDRSTSSTDTQY

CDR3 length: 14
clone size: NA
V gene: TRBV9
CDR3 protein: ASSVMGEATNEKLF

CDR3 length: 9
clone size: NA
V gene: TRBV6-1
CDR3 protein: AIPLWETQY

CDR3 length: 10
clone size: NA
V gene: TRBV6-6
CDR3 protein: ASSPGNYEQY

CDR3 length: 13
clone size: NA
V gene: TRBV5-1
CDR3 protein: ASSLDTGGTDTQY

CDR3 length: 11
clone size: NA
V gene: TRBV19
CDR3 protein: ASFRRGSNGYT

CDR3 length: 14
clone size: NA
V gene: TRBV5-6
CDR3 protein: ASSLIVRGSTYEQY

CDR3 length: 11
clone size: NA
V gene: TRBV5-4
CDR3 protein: ASSLVGEPPQF

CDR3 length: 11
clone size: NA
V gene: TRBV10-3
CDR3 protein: AISEKKSYEQY

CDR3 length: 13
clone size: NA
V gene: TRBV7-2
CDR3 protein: ASILESRAYNEQF

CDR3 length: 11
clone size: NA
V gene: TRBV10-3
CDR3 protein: AISESPGHDYT

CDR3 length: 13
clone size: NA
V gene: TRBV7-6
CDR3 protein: ASSLAASAGYEQY

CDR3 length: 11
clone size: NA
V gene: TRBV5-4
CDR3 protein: ASSLAAGTGEY

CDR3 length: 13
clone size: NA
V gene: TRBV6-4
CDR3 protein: ASSKAGDSYNEQF

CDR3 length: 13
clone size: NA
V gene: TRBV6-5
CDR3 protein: ASSYSPSLSETQY

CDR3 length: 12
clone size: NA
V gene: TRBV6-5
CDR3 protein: ASNPGQGLQKLF

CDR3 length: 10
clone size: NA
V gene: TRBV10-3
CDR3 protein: AISELAYEQY

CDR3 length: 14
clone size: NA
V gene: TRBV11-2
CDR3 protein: ASNLDSLVGYNEQF

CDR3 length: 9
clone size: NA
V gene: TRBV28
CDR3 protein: ASSGPAELF

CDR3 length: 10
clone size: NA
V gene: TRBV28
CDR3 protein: ASSLGGGKLF

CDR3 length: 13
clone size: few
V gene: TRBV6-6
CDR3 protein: ASTNPTGTTWGYT

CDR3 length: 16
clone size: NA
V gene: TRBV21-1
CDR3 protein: ASSKRRRGGASNQPQH

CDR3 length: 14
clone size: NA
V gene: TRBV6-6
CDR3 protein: ASSYGGGAGSYEQY

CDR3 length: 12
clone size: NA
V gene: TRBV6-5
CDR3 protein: ASSYSRSSVKLF

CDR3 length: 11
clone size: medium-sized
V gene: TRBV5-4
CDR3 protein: ASSLGSTDTQY

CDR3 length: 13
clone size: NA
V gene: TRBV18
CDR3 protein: ASSPGQGMNTEAF

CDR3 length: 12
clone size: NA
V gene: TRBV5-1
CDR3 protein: ASTQGTEGTEAF

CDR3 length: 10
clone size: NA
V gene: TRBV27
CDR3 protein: ASFGSGRATF

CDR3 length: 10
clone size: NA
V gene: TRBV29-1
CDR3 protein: SVGQGGDTQY

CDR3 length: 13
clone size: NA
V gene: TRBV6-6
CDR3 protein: ASSYSDIVTDTQY

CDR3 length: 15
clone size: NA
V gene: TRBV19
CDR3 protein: ASSIDLTGRVATEAF

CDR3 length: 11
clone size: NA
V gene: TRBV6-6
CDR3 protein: ASSSQSSYEQY

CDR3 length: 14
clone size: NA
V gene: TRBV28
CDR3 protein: ASSHLGTSGVNEQF

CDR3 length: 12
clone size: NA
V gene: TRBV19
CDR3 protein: ASKWDSSQETQY